This TCR beta chain was sequenced during a study of blood T cell repertoires in COVID-19. V lost 6 bases and J 5 bases, leaving 13 bases between the germline ends. In germline, CDR1 is SNHLY, CDR2 FYNNEI. This CDR3 is built from 14 residues. Original methodology: Using reference gene primer amplification, nucleated cell counts were estimated. Here immunoSEQ multiplex PCR was the method, and the copy in TCRdb shows in-frame clones only, minus some. V and J calls and clone size follow that table, whereas D and trimming were derived from the DNA. The sample lists 85,000 to 90,000 clones; approximately 86% were seen once.

The clonotype originates from a man aged 80 or over with active or convalescent COVID-19. This chain uses TRBV2 with TRBJ1-4; D is perhaps TRBD1 (6 bases). The sequenced material came from peripheral blood. The CDR3 spells CASRDSPQNEKLFF. In DNA, the CDR3 is TGTGCCAGCAGGGACAGCCCCCAGAATGAAAAACTGTTTTTT.